This T cell receptor beta chain originates from a study of beta chain features in type 1 diabetes. Expressed TCRB transcripts were sequenced, since all the RNA that had been isolated was reverse transcribed. TCRdb's table, derived via immunoSEQ multiplex PCR, lists solely in-frame clones and lacks some. The data contain some 190,000 clones, roughly 8% of them singletons. The germline gives CDR1 SQVTM, CDR2 ANQGSEA. CDR3 size: 11 residues. The ends lost 7 bases at V and 11 bases at J; junction bases unmatched: 8. With regard to this clone: As yet, its antigen is unknown.

Study-level findings and limits: PCR might favor shorter templates, but any such skew would affect patients and controls equally. All four CD4+ subsets of Type 1 diabetes patients contained TCRB CDR3s that were moderately but significantly shorter.

Sequenced: central memory CD4+ T cells from blood. The receptor was isolated from a man younger than 35 with type 1 diabetes. This chain joins TRBV29-1 and TRBJ1-5, with TRBD1 matching over 7 bases. CDR3: CSAAQGGSQHF. CDR3 sequence (DNA): TGCAGCGCCGCCCAGGGGGGTTCCCAGCATTTT.